This TCR beta chain was identified during a study of blood T cell repertoires in COVID-19. Study in general: Acute and convalescent COVID-19 specimens originated in the United States, Italy and Spain. PBMCs, B-cell-depleted T cells, or T cells provided the cDNA or gDNA that made up the material.

The CDR3 has 15 residues. Trimming cost V 2 bases and J 6 bases, with 11 bases left between them. CDR1 and CDR2 (germline): MNHNS, SASEGT. Original data processing: The assay estimated nucleated cells by amplifying reference gene primers. Libraries were prepared by immunoSEQ multiplex PCR; TCRdb keeps only in-frame clonotypes and omits some of them. That table supplies the V and J calls and clone size; D and trimming were determined from the DNA. The table shows about 110,000 clones, with 80% to 95% occurring only once. The genes are TRBV6-1 and TRBJ1-6; D is perhaps TRBD1 (5 bases). The sequencing sample was made of peripheral blood. This sequence was found in a woman aged 25 to 39 with acute or convalescent COVID-19. In DNA form, the CDR3 reads TGTGCCAGCAGTGAACGTGGGCAGGGTAATTCACCCCTCCACTTT. Amino acids: CASSERGQGNSPLHF.